The clone carrying this T cell receptor beta chain has ten or more counts. Its antigen is still unknown. The sample comes from a study of T cells in Graves' hyperthyroidism and ophthalmopathy. RNA transcripts were the template for amplifying TCR beta CDR3 regions. HTBI primers drove first-round RT-PCR of the TCR CDR3. One entry per CDR3 protein, called by TCRdb with MiXCR from the multiplex PCR reads. The sample has approximately 720,000 distinct CDR3 sequences, roughly a sixth seen once. The CDR3 totals 13 residues. Deletions cut 1 base from V and 4 bases from J, with 9 bases between. CDR1 GTSNPN and CDR2 SVGIG come from the germline V gene (reference sequence). Patients aged 18 to 65 had newly diagnosed hyperthyroidism lasting under 2 months. The blood sample was taken at first hyperthyroidism diagnosis, before any ophthalmopathy symptoms. General study findings and limits: Ophthalmopathy and stable hyperthyroidism were told apart by a 13 V-J model.

This sequence joins TRBV30 and TRBJ2-3; weak D call: TRBD2 (6 bases). Material for sequencing was blood. The receptor comes from a woman aged 45-65 years with Graves' hyperthyroidism that later progressed to Graves' ophthalmopathy. This CDR3 reads CAWSALAPDTQYF. In DNA, the CDR3 is TGTGCCTGGAGTGCACTAGCTCCAGATACGCAGTATTTT. The full variable domain, with the rest looked up from reference TRBV30 and TRBJ2-3, is SQTIHQWPATLVQPVGSPLSLECTVEGTSNPNLYWYRQAAGRGLQLLFYSVGIGQISSEVPQNLSASRPQDRQFILSSKKLLLSDSGFYLCAWSALAPDTQYFGPGTRLTVL.